These 13 T cell receptor beta chains were sequenced from one sample in a study of Graves' ophthalmopathy and Graves' hyperthyroidism. The study amplified TCR beta CDR3 regions using RNA transcripts. RT-PCR with HTBI primers came first, then second-round multiplex PCR. MiXCR was run by TCRdb on the multiplex PCR reads, yielding one entry per CDR3 protein. The sample has around 660,000 distinct CDR3 sequences; roughly 41% are singletons. The sample taken for sequencing was peripheral blood. Receptor source: an adult man with Graves' ophthalmopathy.

This sequence joins TRBV27 and TRBJ2-7; TRBD1 matches 9 bases. This CDR3 has 15 amino acids. V shed 2 bases and J 5 bases; nucleotides not matched to a gene: 7. Germline CDR1 reads MNHEY; CDR2 reads SMNVEV (reference sequence). The CDR3 nucleotides read TGTGCCAGCAGTTTAACGTCGGACAGGGGCCACGAGCAGTACTTC. Protein: CASSLTSDRGHEQYF.

With respect to this clonotype: A much larger clone lies a single base off, so this may be a read error. This chain links TRBV11-1 with TRBJ1-5; D is possibly TRBD1 (6 bases). Germline lookup yields CDR1 SGHAT and CDR2 FQDESV (reference sequence). The CDR3 is 18 residues long. CDR3 loop: CASSLGSGGPVSNRPQHF. The CDR3 bases are TGTGCCAGCAGCTTAGGCTCGGGGGGCCCGGTGAGCAATCGGCCCCAGCATTTT. Together with reference TRBV11-1 and TRBJ1-5, the CDR3 gives the full variable domain: EAEVAQSPRYKITEKSQAVAFWCDPISGHATLYWYRQILGQGPELLVQFQDESVVDDSQLPKDRFSAERLKGVDSTLKIQPAELGDSAMYLCASSLGSGGPVSNRPQHFGDGTRLSIL.

V usage is TRBV14 and J usage is TRBJ2-7; no clear D. V was pared by 1 base and J by 6 bases, with 10 bases between. CDR3 length: 13 residues. Per the germline V gene, CDR1 is SGHDN and CDR2 is FVKESK. The CDR3 region is CASSQVGPREQYF. The CDR3 DNA is TGTGCCAGCAGCCAAGTAGGACCCCGCGAGCAGTACTTC.

This clonotype has ten or more counts. This rearrangement joins TRBV2 to TRBJ1-3; D is uncertain. This CDR3 comprises 14 residues. V shed 1 base and J shed 4 bases, with 8 bases lying between them. The germline V gene encodes CDR1 SNHLY and CDR2 FYNNEI. CDR3 nucleotide sequence: TGTGCCAGCAGTGAAGGCCTCAAGGGAAACACCATATATTTT. Translating it yields CASSEGLKGNTIYF.

Ten or more counts support this clonotype. The chain combines TRBV7-9 with TRBJ1-2; 7 positions match TRBD1. The CDR3 is made up of 15 amino acids. V lost 0 bases and J lost 5; bases outside the gene matches: 6. Germline values: CDR1 SEHNR, CDR2 FQNEAQ (reference sequence). The CDR3 sequence is CASSLATTGLYGYTF. The CDR3 DNA is TGTGCCAGCAGCTTAGCGACGACAGGGTTGTATGGCTACACCTTC.

The chain is built from TRBV10-2 and TRBJ2-5, with 7 bases matching TRBD1. CDR1 and CDR2 (germline): WSHSY, SAAADI. V lost 4 bases to trimming and J lost 9 bases; unmatched junction nucleotides: 8. This CDR3 has 13 residues. The DNA for the CDR3 is TGCGCCAGCAGTGCTACAGGGGAACAGCCCCAGTACTTC. This codes for CASSATGEQPQYF.

This sequence joins TRBV11-2 and TRBJ1-1; TRBD1 aligns across 7 bases. The junction had 9 bases not matched to a gene; V was cut back by 5 bases and J by 3 bases. This CDR3 has 15 amino acids. Per germline, CDR1 SGHAT and CDR2 FQNNGV. Here the CDR3 DNA reads TGTGCCAGCAGCCCAGACAGGGAGAGGGACACTGAAGCTTTCTTT. This encodes CASSPDRERDTEAFF.

In regard to this clonotype: A much bigger clone sits one base away, suggesting this may be a read error. The chain links TRBV2 to TRBJ2-2, with D uncertain. Germline CDR1 is SNHLY and CDR2 is FYNNEI. The CDR3 extends over 14 amino acids. DNA of the CDR3: TGTGCCAGCTGTGAAGTTCCGAGCGCCGGGGAGCTGTTTTTT. It is translated as CASCEVPSAGELFF.

The chain has TRBV29-1 and TRBJ1-1, with 8 positions matching TRBD1. Germline values: CDR1 SQVTM, CDR2 ANQGSEA. The CDR3 has 11 residues. With V trimmed by 5 bases and J by 11 bases, 7 bases remained unmatched. CDR3: CSVRDRGVAFF. In DNA, the CDR3 is TGCAGCGTTAGAGACAGGGGAGTTGCTTTCTTT.

This clonotype was found a few times. The chain employs TRBV30 and TRBJ2-7; D call uncertain. This CDR3 has 11 residues. The V and J ends lost 0 bases and 5 bases respectively, with 5 bases between them. Germline loops: CDR1 GTSNPN, CDR2 SVGIG (reference sequence). In nucleotides, the CDR3 is TGTGCCTGGAGTGTTTTCGACGAGCAGTACTTC. Protein: CAWSVFDEQYF.

The table lists this clonotype with many counts. The V gene is TRBV19, the J gene TRBJ1-4, with D perhaps matching TRBD1 (5 bases). The length of the CDR3 is 15 residues. The germline CDR1 and CDR2 sequences are LNHDA and SQIVND (reference sequence). V gave up 5 bases and J gave up 10 bases, with 20 bases separating them. The CDR3 DNA is TGTGCCAGTAGTCCGTACAGCGAGGGGCTTAGAAAACTGTTTTTT. Translation gives CASSPYSEGLRKLFF.

This clonotype appeared a few times. The chain links TRBV6-5 to TRBJ2-7, with no clear D. Per germline, CDR1 MNHEY and CDR2 SVGAGI. V was trimmed by 5 bases and J by 1 base, leaving 9 bases between them. The CDR3 extends over 13 amino acids. CDR3 bases: TGTGCCAGCAGTGAAAATATTTCCTACGAGCAGTACTTC. It translates to CASSENISYEQYF.

Remarks on this clonotype: Its ends do not fully match the called genes, so a read error is possible. The rearrangement joins TRBV10-3 to TRBJ2-7; 7 bases are shared with TRBD1. Looked up from germline, CDR1 is ENHRY and CDR2 is SYGVKD. This CDR3 comprises 14 residues. CDR3 loop: CASSDRDSPNEQYF. The CDR3 nucleotides are TGTGCCAGCAGTGACCGGGACAGCCCTAATGAGCAGTACTTC.